This is a list of T cell receptor beta chains from one sample in a study of OX40 agonist ivuxolimab in advanced cancers. Clones were sequenced by immunoSEQ multiplex PCR, and TCRdb holds only the in-frame ones, with some missing. Among roughly 20,000 clones, 70% to 80% were seen once, and the ten largest hold around 33%. The specimen comprised CD4+ or CD8+ T cells sorted from blood, sampled in a trial of the OX40 agonist ivuxolimab. The receptors come from an adult with an advanced solid tumor such as melanoma, head and neck, liver or kidney cancer. CDR3s include the opening cysteine and the closing phenylalanine or tryptophan. Each record gives: clone size, J gene, V gene, D gene, CDR3 protein, CDR3 DNA. A D gene is named only where the DNA matches it firmly. Some rows have no size entry. The others give once, few or many, or a class for an expanded clone.

once,TRBJ1-2,TRBV7-6,-,CAVIEGTNYGYTF,TGTGCAGTGATAGAGGGGACTAACTATGGCTACACCTTC
-,TRBJ2-7,TRBV4-1,-,CASSQVLGEGSYEQYF,TGCGCCAGCAGCCAAGTGCTGGGTGAAGGGTCCTACGAGCAGTACTTC
-,TRBJ2-3,TRBV4-3,-,CASSQEERTSTDTQYF,TGCGCCAGCAGCCAAGAAGAAAGAACTAGCACAGATACGCAGTATTTT
-,TRBJ2-7,TRBV7-9,-,CASSVGPYEQYF,TGTGCCAGCAGCGTGGGGCCCTACGAGCAGTACTTC
-,TRBJ2-7,TRBV18,-,CASSPDDRDGYEQYF,TGTGCCAGCTCACCAGACGATCGCGACGGCTACGAGCAGTACTTC
-,TRBJ2-3,TRBV21-1,-,CASCGWGTDTQYF,TGTGCCAGCTGTGGATGGGGCACAGATACGCAGTATTTT
-,TRBJ2-7,TRBV5-1,-,CASSFRFGVKDYEQYF,TGCGCCAGCAGCTTCCGTTTCGGGGTAAAGGATTACGAGCAGTACTTC
-,TRBJ2-7,TRBV29-1,-,CSVGAGTNEQYF,TGCAGCGTTGGAGCAGGGACGAACGAGCAGTACTTC
-,TRBJ2-1,TRBV11-2,-,CASSRGSVGDEQFF,TGTGCCAGCAGCCGCGGCTCTGTGGGCGATGAGCAGTTCTTC
medium-sized,TRBJ1-2,TRBV6-1,-,CATQLNDSPGYTF,TGTGCCACCCAACTAAACGACAGTCCTGGCTACACCTTC
-,TRBJ1-5,TRBV5-1,-,CASSLEGDRPQHF,TGCGCCAGCAGCTTGGAAGGGGATCGGCCCCAGCATTTT
-,TRBJ1-1,TRBV4-2,TRBD1,CASSPRDSEAFF,TGTGCCAGCAGCCCACGGGACAGTGAAGCTTTCTTT
medium-sized,TRBJ1-2,TRBV29-1,-,CSVEDAPWGYTF,TGCAGCGTTGAAGACGCACCCTGGGGCTACACCTTC
-,TRBJ1-2,TRBV4-1,-,CASSPLQQDDYGYTF,TGCGCCAGCAGCCCACTTCAACAGGACGACTATGGCTACACCTTC
-,TRBJ2-2,TRBV27,-,CASSPLTVTGELFF,TGTGCCAGCAGTCCCTTAACTGTAACCGGGGAGCTGTTTTTT
-,TRBJ2-7,TRBV18,TRBD1,CASSSGGAYEQYF,TGTGCCAGCTCGTCAGGGGGCGCCTACGAGCAGTACTTC
-,TRBJ2-1,TRBV27,TRBD2,CATGPLAGDNEQFF,TGTGCCACTGGGCCGCTAGCGGGGGACAATGAGCAGTTCTTC
-,TRBJ1-2,TRBV29-1,-,CSVEDVVLAGRTYGYTF,TGCAGCGTTGAAGATGTAGTATTGGCAGGGAGGACCTATGGCTACACCTTC
-,TRBJ1-5,TRBV2,-,CASSDGGGMNQPQHF,TGTGCCAGCAGTGACGGAGGTGGTATGAATCAGCCCCAGCATTTT
-,TRBJ1-1,TRBV11-2,-,CASSLDKGRFTEAFF,TGTGCCAGCAGCTTAGATAAGGGACGGTTCACTGAAGCTTTCTTT
-,TRBJ1-1,TRBV19,-,CASSIGMNTEAFF,TGTGCCAGTAGTATAGGCATGAACACTGAAGCTTTCTTT
-,TRBJ2-1,TRBV6-6,-,CASSRGPNEQFF,TGTGCCAGCAGTCGGGGCCCTAATGAGCAGTTCTTC
-,TRBJ2-2,TRBV12-5,-,CASDGTGELFF,TGTGCTAGTGATGGCACCGGGGAGCTGTTTTTT
few,TRBJ1-5,TRBV6-4,-,CASSFLSNQPQHF,TGTGCCAGCAGTTTCTTGAGCAATCAGCCCCAGCATTTT
few,TRBJ1-2,TRBV7-9,TRBD1,CASSLAGGAGDGYTF,TGTGCCAGCAGCTTAGCAGGGGGCGCAGGTGATGGCTACACCTTC
-,TRBJ1-4,TRBV6-5,-,CASSYAAGDEKLFF,TGTGCCAGCAGTTACGCGGCAGGGGATGAAAAACTGTTTTTT
-,TRBJ2-7,TRBV7-2,-,CASSLASDKALYEQYF,TGTGCCAGCAGCTTAGCCTCGGACAAAGCCCTCTACGAGCAGTACTTC
-,TRBJ2-1,TRBV7-2,-,CASSYPTGINEQFF,TGTGCCAGCAGCTACCCGACAGGAATCAATGAGCAGTTCTTC
-,TRBJ2-3,TRBV7-3,-,CASSLSFVGSITDTQYF,TGTGCCAGCAGCTTAAGTTTTGTAGGATCCATCACAGATACGCAGTATTTT
-,TRBJ1-5,TRBV7-2,-,CASSVYFGGNQPQHF,TGTGCCAGCAGCGTCTATTTTGGCGGCAATCAGCCCCAGCATTTT
-,TRBJ2-1,TRBV7-3,-,CASSLDRVTQFF,TGTGCCAGCAGCCTGGACAGAGTAACGCAGTTCTTC
-,TRBJ2-3,TRBV7-2,-,CASSPGTYQYF,TGTGCCAGCAGCCCCGGGACATACCAGTATTTT
-,TRBJ1-4,TRBV14,TRBD1,CASSLRTGPVGNEKLFF,TGTGCCAGCAGCCTGCGGACAGGCCCCGTTGGTAATGAAAAACTGTTTTTT
once,TRBJ2-1,TRBV18,-,CASSPLSNEQFF,TGTGCCAGCTCACCACTATCCAATGAGCAGTTCTTC
-,TRBJ1-2,TRBV19,TRBD1,CASSTGTGNRRGYTF,TGTGCCAGTAGTACAGGGACAGGGAACCGCCGGGGCTACACCTTC
-,TRBJ2-1,TRBV4-1,TRBD1,CASSNPYPGQGDDEQFF,TGCGCCAGCAGCAACCCTTACCCGGGACAGGGGGACGATGAGCAGTTCTTC
-,TRBJ2-1,TRBV6-1,TRBD1,CASSEGQGMNEQFF,TGTGCCAGCAGTGAGGGACAGGGGATGAATGAGCAGTTCTTC
-,TRBJ2-3,TRBV7-6,TRBD2,CASSPGLAGAYTDTQYF,TGTGCCAGCAGCCCTGGACTAGCGGGGGCTTACACAGATACGCAGTATTTT
-,TRBJ2-1,TRBV2,-,CASSYLDEQFF,TGTGCCAGCAGTTACCTTGATGAGCAGTTCTTC
-,TRBJ2-2,TRBV5-4,-,CASSLISAGELFF,TGTGCCAGCAGCTTGATCTCGGCCGGGGAGCTGTTTTTT